These 18 T cell receptor beta chains were all obtained from the same sample, sequenced in a study of blood T cell repertoires in COVID-19. Generated by immunoSEQ multiplex PCR, the TCRdb table keeps only in-frame clones and is missing some. The sample lists some 80,000 clones; around nine tenths were seen once. The sample was peripheral blood. These receptors were collected from a middle-aged man with active or convalescent COVID-19.

The rearrangement joins TRBV21-1 to TRBJ1-2; the tabulated D call, TRBD1, remains unverified against the DNA. TRBV21-1 is recorded as a pseudogene. This CDR3 has 16 residues. CDR3 coding DNA: TGTGCCAGCAGCAAAAGGGGACACCTCAGCGGAGATGGCTACACCTTC. Translation gives CASSKRGHLSGDGYTF.

This sequence joins TRBV28 and TRBJ1-2; D is uncertain. The CDR3 covers 16 residues. Germline values: CDR1 MDHEN, CDR2 SYDVKM. V shed 7 bases and J shed 0 bases, with 18 bases lying between them. For the CDR3, the DNA is TGTGCCAGCATTCAAGACGGGGAGATGGCTAACTATGGCTACACCTTC. Translation gives CASIQDGEMANYGYTF.

The chain recombines TRBV28 with TRBJ1-2; 8 bases agree with TRBD1. Germline lookup yields CDR1 MDHEN and CDR2 SYDVKM. Germline trimming cut 5 bases from V and 0 bases from J; bases unmatched to any gene: 8. This CDR3 region has 16 residues. CDR3 sequence reads: CASSPTGALTNYGYTF. The CDR3 bases are TGTGCCAGCAGTCCGACAGGGGCGCTGACTAACTATGGCTACACCTTC.

This chain links TRBV28 with TRBJ1-2; 9 bases are a match to TRBD1. The V gene end was trimmed by 6 bases and the J gene end by 1 base; junction bases not matched to a gene: 6. Germline CDR1 reads MDHEN; CDR2 reads SYDVKM. The CDR3 totals 15 residues. The CDR3 bases are TGTGCCAGCAGCCTCCGGGACAGGGATAACTATGGCTACACCTTC. This gives the protein CASSLRDRDNYGYTF.

This chain uses TRBV4-2 with TRBJ2-3, with a weak D call TRBD2 (6 bases). This CDR3 comprises 14 residues. V was pared by 1 base and J by 4 bases, with 9 bases between. CDR1 is LGHNA and CDR2 is YNFKEQ in the germline V gene. The chain's CDR3 is CASSQGGGADTQYF. Here the CDR3 DNA reads TGTGCCAGCAGCCAAGGGGGCGGGGCAGATACGCAGTATTTT.

This CDR3 is CASSSTGQGQETQYF. The CDR3 nucleotides are TGCGCCAGCAGCTCAACGGGACAGGGACAAGAGACCCAGTACTTC. This chain uses TRBV5-1 with TRBJ2-5; 9 nucleotides match TRBD1. The trim removed 3 bases at V and 2 bases at J, leaving 5 bases unmatched. The CDR3 has 15 residues. CDR1 SGHRS and CDR2 YFSETQ come from the germline V gene.

The chain is built from TRBV7-2 and TRBJ2-7; D might be TRBD1 (6 bases). The V gene's germline CDR1 is SGHTA and CDR2 FQGNSA. V was cut by 2 bases and J by 4 bases, with 27 bases left in between. The CDR3 loop spans 19 amino acids. The CDR3 DNA follows: TGTGCCAGCAGCTTAAAGGCTGGGGCAGGGGTAAGTACCCCTTACGAGCAGTACTTC. Amino acid sequence: CASSLKAGAGVSTPYEQYF. Supplemented by reference TRBV7-2 and TRBJ2-7, the full variable domain reads GAGVSQSPSNKVTEKGKDVELRCDPISGHTALYWYRQSLGQGLEFLIYFQGNSAPDKSGLPSDRFSAERTGGSVSTLTIQRTQQEDSAVYLCASSLKAGAGVSTPYEQYFGPGTRLTVT.

The V and J genes are TRBV5-4 and TRBJ2-2, with 8 bases lining up with TRBD2. The CDR3 loop spans 15 amino acids. V was pared by 4 bases and J by 4 bases, with 6 bases of the junction left unmatched. CDR1 and CDR2 from the germline V gene are SGHNT and YYREEE (reference sequence). CDR3: CASSTGGGGTGELFF. In DNA, the CDR3 is TGTGCCAGCAGCACGGGGGGGGGCGGCACCGGGGAGCTGTTTTTT.

CDR3 residues: CASSSGTGMETQYF. The CDR3 DNA follows: TGTGCCAGCAGCTCCGGGACAGGGATGGAGACCCAGTACTTC. The V call is TRBV7-9, the J call TRBJ2-5; 9 bases are a match to TRBD1. V gave up 4 bases and J gave up 5 bases; unmatched junction bases: 5. Germline CDR1 reads SEHNR; CDR2 reads FQNEAQ (reference sequence). There are 14 residues in the CDR3.

The chain couples TRBV10-2 to TRBJ1-5; maybe TRBD1 (5 bases). The CDR3 has 14 residues. Between the trimmed V and J ends, which lost 0 bases and 3 bases, there was a span of 6 bases. Looked up from germline, CDR1 is WSHSY and CDR2 is SAAADI. The CDR3, as DNA: TGCGCCAGCAGTGAGTCGACAGACAATCAGCCCCAGCATTTT. The encoded protein is CASSESTDNQPQHF.

The genes are TRBV7-9 and TRBJ2-7; maybe TRBD1 (7 bases). The CDR3 contains 14 residues. Trimming removed 5 bases at V and 2 bases at J, with 13 bases between. Germline lookup yields CDR1 SEHNR and CDR2 FQNEAQ (reference sequence). Written as DNA, the CDR3 is TGTGCCAGCAGCCCGGGGGACAGCCCCTACGAGCAGTACTTC. Its translation: CASSPGDSPYEQYF.

CDR3 sequence reads: CASSQQGQAMNTEAFF. DNA for the CDR3: TGCGCCAGCAGCCAACAAGGACAGGCCATGAACACTGAAGCTTTCTTT. The chain couples TRBV4-1 to TRBJ1-1; 7 nucleotides align to TRBD1. Germline loops: CDR1 MGHRA, CDR2 YSYEKL. The CDR3 is 16 amino acids. With V trimmed by 2 bases and J by 0 bases, 6 bases remained unmatched.

This chain links TRBV12-3 or TRBV12-4 with TRBJ2-1; unclear D gene. The V and J ends lost 3 bases and 7 bases respectively, with 4 bases between them. CDR3 length equals 11 residues. In DNA, the CDR3 is TGTGCCAGCAGTTTCTTTAATGAGCAGTTCTTC. Translated, it gives CASSFFNEQFF.

CDR3 DNA sequence: TGTGCCAGCAGTTCCGGGACAGGGGATAATTCACCCCTCCACTTT. Translated, it gives CASSSGTGDNSPLHF. The chain joins TRBV6-5 to TRBJ1-6; TRBD1 aligns across 10 bases. V lost 4 bases to trimming and J lost 5 bases; unmatched junction nucleotides: 2. The CDR3 has 15 residues. Germline V gene lookup returns CDR1 MNHEY and CDR2 SVGAGI.

The chain carries TRBV19 and TRBJ1-2; 9 nucleotides match TRBD1. V trimming: 6 bases; J trimming: 1 base; junction bases outside the gene matches: 12. This CDR3 region has 17 residues. The V gene's germline CDR1 is LNHDA and CDR2 SQIVND (reference sequence). CDR3 sequence reads: CASSPGTGISINYGYTF. The CDR3 DNA sequence: TGTGCCAGTAGCCCCGGGACAGGGATTTCTATTAACTATGGCTACACCTTC.

This clone occurred once. The gene calls are TRBV28 and TRBJ2-1, with 9 positions matching TRBD1. Trimming cost V 5 bases and J 6 bases; bases outside gene matches: 8. The germline CDR1 and CDR2 sequences are MDHEN and SYDVKM. There are 15 residues in the CDR3. CDR3 amino acids: CASSPVGQGTNEQFF. The DNA for the CDR3 is TGTGCCAGCAGTCCTGTCGGACAGGGGACCAATGAGCAGTTCTTC.

Concerning this clone itself: Additional DNA sequences in this sample encode the identical CDR3. The J gene is TRBJ2-7, the V gene TRBV18, with 10 nucleotides matching TRBD1. Germline V gives CDR1 KGHSH, CDR2 LQKENI. The CDR3 totals 13 residues. J was trimmed by 5 bases and V by 3 bases; bases with no gene match: 1. The CDR3 here is CASSPGTGDEQYF. CDR3 sequence (DNA): TGTGCCAGCTCACCTGGGACAGGGGACGAGCAGTACTTC.

The chain joins TRBV5-1 to TRBJ2-7; 12 nucleotides align to TRBD1. The trim removed 4 bases at V and 5 bases at J, leaving 7 bases unmatched. The length of the CDR3 is 15 residues. CDR1 SGHRS and CDR2 YFSETQ come from the germline V gene. Written as DNA, the CDR3 is TGCGCCAGCAGCCCAGGGACAGGGGGCAGCCACGAGCAGTACTTC. Its protein product is CASSPGTGGSHEQYF.